The sequence of this T cell receptor beta chain was determined in a study of technical replicates of blood from several donors. CDR3 length: 12 amino acids. J gave up 6 bases and V 4 bases, and 3 bases lay outside the gene matches. CDR1 and CDR2 (germline): SGHNT, YYREEE (reference sequence). Using immunoSEQ multiplex PCR, the repertoire was profiled, and TCRdb retains in-frame clones only, with some absent. The sample contains about 54,000 clones, 94% of which appear only once. Sequencing was performed on T cells isolated from PBMCs. The chain recombines TRBV5-4 with TRBJ1-1; 7 bases match TRBD1. This sequence originates from a human donor in good health. CDR3 DNA: TGTGCCAGCAGCCGTGGGACAGCTGAAGCTTTCTTT. Translation gives CASSRGTAEAFF.